A selection of T cell receptor beta chains follows, all from one sample in a study of T cell clonotyping in hematopoietic cell transplantation. Repertoires were generated with immunoSEQ multiplex PCR, while TCRdb's copy carries only in-frame clones and drops some. The data hold approximately 46,000 clones, with under 90% observed a single time. The material sequenced was peripheral blood mononuclear cells, taken before stem cell transplant. These receptors were collected from a man in his fifties or sixties with biphenotypic leukemia. Some clones in this sample may be carry-over from other donors' samples. Each CDR3 is given with its conserved first and last residue. The D gene is left open where the match is weak. Some rows have no size entry. The others give once, few or many, or a class for an expanded clone.

clone_size j_call v_call d_call cdr3_aa cdr3_nt
NA TRBJ2-5 TRBV11-2 NA CASSLNAISGETQYF TGTGCCAGCAGCTTAAACGCAATTAGTGGGGAGACCCAGTACTTC
few TRBJ1-2 TRBV6-5 NA CASSRGTFIYGYTF TGTGCCAGCAGCCGAGGGACTTTTATCTATGGCTACACCTTC
NA TRBJ2-3 TRBV5-4 NA CASSSGMSTDTQYF TGTGCCAGCAGCTCCGGGATGAGCACAGATACGCAGTATTTT
NA TRBJ2-4 TRBV7-2 NA CASSLRGGLQYF TGTGCCAGCAGTTTAAGGGGAGGACTTCAGTACTTC
NA TRBJ2-7 TRBV5-6 NA CASSSRREQYF TGTGCCAGCAGCTCCCGACGGGAGCAGTACTTC
NA TRBJ1-2 TRBV19 NA CASSPRVRGGYTF TGTGCCAGTAGTCCCCGGGTCCGGGGTGGCTACACCTTC
NA TRBJ1-2 TRBV6-1 NA CASSEEAGNYGYTF TGTGCCAGCAGTGAAGAGGCTGGGAACTATGGCTACACCTTC
NA TRBJ1-5 TRBV5-6 NA CASSLFGGGQPQHF TGTGCCAGCAGCTTGTTTGGCGGGGGGCAGCCCCAGCATTTT
once TRBJ1-2 TRBV27 NA CASSSRGGSGSGDYGYTF TGTGCCAGCAGTTCCCGGGGAGGGAGCGGCTCGGGCGACTATGGCTACACCTTC
once TRBJ2-1 TRBV19 NA CASSIYADRYNEQFF TGTGCCAGTAGTATTTATGCGGACCGATACAATGAGCAGTTCTTC
NA TRBJ2-5 TRBV6-5 TRBD1 CASSPPGQGGETQYF TGTGCCAGCAGCCCACCGGGACAGGGTGGAGAGACCCAGTACTTC
NA TRBJ1-5 TRBV19 NA CASNARWGNQPQHF TGTGCCAGTAATGCGCGGTGGGGCAATCAGCCCCAGCATTTT
NA TRBJ1-2 TRBV6-1 NA CASSEDGANYGYTF TGTGCCAGCAGCGAGGACGGAGCTAACTATGGCTACACCTTC
NA TRBJ2-1 TRBV5-6 NA CASSSAVGVYWNEQFF TGTGCCAGCAGCTCCGCGGTGGGAGTATACTGGAATGAGCAGTTCTTC
NA TRBJ2-7 TRBV28 NA CASSSLIQGPYEQYF TGTGCCAGCAGTTCCCTCATCCAGGGCCCCTACGAGCAGTACTTC
few TRBJ1-2 TRBV10-3 TRBD1 CAIQQGGNYGYTF TGTGCCATCCAGCAGGGGGGTAACTATGGCTACACCTTC
NA TRBJ2-7 TRBV7-3 NA CASSLRSSGPYEQYF TGTGCCAGCAGCTTAAGGAGTAGCGGCCCCTACGAGCAGTACTTC
few TRBJ2-6 TRBV6-5 NA CATIHTSSGANVLTF TGTGCCACAATCCACACCTCTTCTGGGGCCAACGTCCTGACTTTC
NA TRBJ1-5 TRBV4-3 NA CASSQEWLGNQPQHF TGCGCCAGCAGCCAAGAATGGCTGGGCAATCAGCCCCAGCATTTT
NA TRBJ1-2 TRBV7-2 TRBD1 CASSYGTAGGYTF TGTGCCAGCAGCTACGGGACAGCTGGTGGCTACACCTTC
once TRBJ1-1 TRBV9 NA CASSVGPTDTEAFF TGTGCCAGCAGCGTAGGTCCTACCGACACTGAAGCTTTCTTT
NA TRBJ2-1 TRBV15 TRBD2 CATSRDFSGAKQFF TGTGCCACCAGCAGAGATTTTAGCGGGGCAAAGCAGTTCTTC
once TRBJ1-2 TRBV2 NA CASSTILNYGYTF TGTGCCAGCAGCACGATACTCAACTATGGCTACACCTTC
once TRBJ2-7 TRBV5-4 NA CASSLDLGSPNEQYF TGTGCCAGCAGCTTGGATCTTGGTTCCCCCAACGAGCAGTACTTC
NA TRBJ1-6 TRBV28 NA CASGSKNSPLHF TGTGCCAGCGGATCAAAAAATTCACCCCTCCACTTT
NA TRBJ2-7 TRBV28 NA CASSLVRGAEQYF TGTGCCAGCAGTTTGGTCAGGGGAGCTGAGCAGTACTTC
NA TRBJ1-5 TRBV7-3 NA CASSIRTVPNQPQHF TGTGCCAGCAGCATCAGGACGGTACCAAATCAGCCCCAGCATTTT
NA TRBJ2-3 TRBV6-5 NA CASSYRWTTDTQYF TGTGCCAGCAGTTACCGTTGGACCACAGATACGCAGTATTTT
NA TRBJ2-7 TRBV4-1 TRBD2 CASSHLAGGTFEQYF TGCGCCAGCAGCCACCTAGCGGGAGGTACATTCGAGCAGTACTTC
NA TRBJ1-1 TRBV5-4 NA CASSFQGVTEAFF TGTGCCAGCAGCTTTCAGGGAGTCACTGAAGCTTTCTTT
few TRBJ2-2 TRBV7-3 TRBD2 CASSLAGGNTGELFF TGTGCCAGCAGCTTAGCGGGAGGGAACACCGGGGAGCTGTTTTTT
NA TRBJ2-7 TRBV7-2 TRBD2 CASSLAPASGSFYEQYF TGTGCCAGCAGCTTAGCCCCGGCTAGCGGGAGTTTCTACGAGCAGTACTTC
NA TRBJ2-3 TRBV19 NA CASNGAVGGTQYF TGTGCCAGTAACGGGGCTGTGGGGGGTACGCAGTATTTT
NA TRBJ1-1 TRBV29-1 NA CSVAGPTSEAFF TGCAGCGTTGCAGGGCCGACCAGTGAAGCTTTCTTT
NA TRBJ1-3 TRBV18 NA CASSPGSSGNTIYF TGTGCCAGCTCACCGGGGAGCTCTGGAAACACCATATATTTT
NA TRBJ2-5 TRBV5-1 TRBD1 CASSLGQGRETQYF TGCGCCAGCAGCTTGGGACAGGGTCGAGAGACCCAGTACTTC
NA TRBJ2-1 TRBV4-2 TRBD2 CASSQERRGDYNNEQFF TGTGCCAGCAGCCAAGAACGTCGAGGGGACTACAACAATGAGCAGTTCTTC
NA TRBJ2-7 TRBV2 TRBD1 CASSIDRGVSYEQYF TGTGCCAGCAGTATTGACAGGGGGGTCTCCTACGAGCAGTACTTC